The 15 T cell receptor beta chains given below trace back to one sample, sequenced in a study of cytomegalovirus exposure and HLA in healthy donors. This PCR relied on a set of 60 Vbeta primers and 13 Jbeta primers. The method was immunoSEQ multiplex PCR; TCRdb's version includes in-frame clones alone and lacks a portion of them. The sample has 110,000 or so clones, under 85% seen once; the top ten hold around 7.7%. Material: PBMCs. The receptors were sampled from a man aged 35 to 55 in good health and CMV-seronegative.

The chain couples TRBV6-1 to TRBJ1-5; D gene uncertain. Looked up from germline, CDR1 is MNHNS and CDR2 is SASEGT. Trimming removed 2 bases from V and 6 bases from J, with 8 bases in between. The CDR3 is made up of 13 amino acids. The CDR3: CASSETFGQPQHF. CDR3 sequence (DNA): TGTGCCAGCAGTGAAACATTTGGTCAGCCCCAGCATTTT.

This chain uses TRBV19 with TRBJ1-6; 7 bases fit TRBD1. The V gene's germline CDR1 is LNHDA and CDR2 SQIVND (reference sequence). The V gene end was trimmed by 6 bases and the J gene end by 0 bases; junction bases not matched to a gene: 5. This CDR3 contains 16 residues. The CDR3 spells CASSRDSSSYNSPLHF. As DNA, the CDR3 is TGTGCCAGTAGCAGGGACAGCAGCTCCTATAATTCACCCCTCCACTTT.

This chain uses TRBV19 with TRBJ1-3; no reliable D call. Germline V lookup: CDR1 LNHDA, CDR2 SQIVND (reference sequence). The CDR3 is 14 residues long. V was shortened by 3 bases and J by 0 bases, with 6 bases between the two germline ends. CDR3 nucleotide sequence: TGTGCCAGTAGTATTCGGGGCTCTGGAAACACCATATATTTT. Amino acids: CASSIRGSGNTIYF. Full variable domain (rest looked up from reference TRBV19 and TRBJ1-3): DGGITQSPKYLFRKEGQNVTLSCEQNLNHDAMYWYRQDPGQGLRLIYYSQIVNDFQKGDIAEGYSVSREKKESFPLTVTSAQKNPTAFYLCASSIRGSGNTIYFGEGSWLTVV.

With respect to this clone: Other DNA variants within this sample encode the same CDR3. The chain combines TRBV6-9 with TRBJ2-7; D is possibly TRBD2 (5 bases). CDR1 is MNHGY, CDR2 SVAAGI, per germline. The CDR3 sequence is 8 residues long. In DNA form, the CDR3 reads TGTCCAGGCGGGGAGCAGTACTTC. This translates into CPGGEQYF.

This chain joins TRBV19 and TRBJ1-6; 8 positions agree with TRBD1. This CDR3 has 14 residues. Germline CDR1 reads LNHDA; CDR2 reads SQIVND (reference sequence). J lost 7 bases, V lost 5 bases, and 4 bases had no gene match. CDR3 sequence: CASSPRQGNSPLHF. The CDR3 DNA reads as TGTGCCAGTAGTCCGAGACAGGGGAATTCACCCCTCCACTTT.

V and J are TRBV7-2 and TRBJ1-2; 7 bases map to TRBD1. Per the germline V gene, CDR1 is SGHTA and CDR2 is FQGNSA. CDR3 length equals 16 residues. V was clipped by 4 bases and J by 0 bases; unmatched bases: 8. CDR3 in amino acids: CASSSTPGTANYGYTF. CDR3 sequence (DNA): TGTGCCAGCAGCTCTACCCCCGGGACAGCTAACTATGGCTACACCTTC.

V usage is TRBV5-1 and J usage is TRBJ2-7, with a tentative D call TRBD2 (6 bases). Germline assignment: CDR1 SGHRS and CDR2 YFSETQ. This CDR3 spans 14 amino acids. V was trimmed by 0 bases and J by 2 bases, leaving 9 bases between them. The CDR3 loop reads CASSLGAGTYEQYF. CDR3 sequence (DNA): TGCGCCAGCAGCTTGGGCGCGGGAACCTACGAGCAGTACTTC.

The rearrangement uses TRBV12-5 and TRBJ1-5, with D possibly TRBD1 on 5 matching bases. The CDR3 spans 14 residues. V was clipped by 6 bases and J by 4 bases, with 13 bases between them. Germline CDR1 reads LGHNT; CDR2 reads FRNRAP. This CDR3 is CASGPRETNQPQHF. In DNA, the CDR3 is TGTGCTAGTGGCCCCAGGGAAACGAATCAGCCCCAGCATTTT.

The chain combines TRBV7-9 with TRBJ2-2; 8 bases fit TRBD1. The germline V gene has CDR1 SEHNR and CDR2 FQNEAQ (reference sequence). The CDR3 has 15 residues. The V segment lost 5 bases and the J segment 7 bases; nucleotides outside the gene matches: 9. DNA for the CDR3: TGTGCCAGCAGCCCCCGACAGGGGTTGATCGGGGAGCTGTTTTTT. Translating it yields CASSPRQGLIGELFF.

V and J are TRBV19 and TRBJ1-1, with TRBD1 identical over 9 bases. With 6 bases clipped from V and 2 bases from J, the junction kept 4 bases outside the gene matches. CDR1 and CDR2 (germline): LNHDA, SQIVND (reference sequence). This CDR3 spans 14 amino acids. The chain's CDR3 is CASRMDRGNTEAFF. CDR3 DNA: TGTGCCAGTAGGATGGACAGGGGAAACACTGAAGCTTTCTTT.

This chain uses TRBV12-5 with TRBJ1-5, with D unclear. CDR1 is LGHNT and CDR2 is FRNRAP in the germline V gene. V lost 0 bases and J 0 bases, leaving 9 bases between the germline ends. CDR3 length: 16 amino acids. The CDR3 coding sequence is TGTGCTAGTGGTTTGGTCCGAGGGTTTAGCAATCAGCCCCAGCATTTT. This translates into CASGLVRGFSNQPQHF.

This clone was seen more than once but under ten times. The CDR3 is CASSLAAGETQYF. The CDR3 DNA follows: TGTGCCAGCAGCTTAGCTGCAGGAGAGACCCAGTACTTC. V and J are TRBV11-2 and TRBJ2-5; D uncertain. V dropped 1 base and J dropped 4 bases, with 7 bases sitting between them. CDR1 and CDR2 from the germline V gene are SGHAT and FQNNGV. The CDR3 has 13 amino acids.

The genes are TRBV9 and TRBJ2-1; perhaps TRBD1 as D (6 bases). V dropped 3 bases and J dropped 10 bases, with 11 bases sitting between them. The germline V gene encodes CDR1 SGDLS and CDR2 YYNGEE. This CDR3 region has 12 residues. CDR3 in amino acids: CASSEQGLEQFF. CDR3 coding DNA: TGTGCCAGCAGCGAACAGGGTTTGGAGCAGTTCTTC.

This chain uses TRBV30 with TRBJ1-4; no clear D. This CDR3 spans 13 amino acids. Per the germline V gene, CDR1 is GTSNPN and CDR2 is SVGIG (reference sequence). Between the trimmed V and J ends, which lost 1 base and 6 bases, there was a span of 9 bases. CDR3 sequence: CAWSAGSDEKLFF. The CDR3 nucleotides read TGTGCCTGGAGTGCGGGGTCTGATGAAAAACTGTTTTTT.

This chain connects TRBV2 to TRBJ1-4; D may be TRBD1 (6 bases). Germline V CDR1 and CDR2: SNHLY, FYNNEI. The length of the CDR3 is 15 residues. With 5 bases removed from V and 5 bases from J, the gap between germline ends came to 15 bases. The CDR3 reads CASSPIGQRNEKLFF. The CDR3, as DNA: TGTGCCAGCAGTCCCATCGGACAGCGGAATGAAAAACTGTTTTTT.